This paragraph covers one TCR beta chain sequence. No antigen is known for it. This record comes from a study of CD8 T cells in Susac syndrome. Notes on the study in general: The authors acknowledged that the study's TCR sequencing and HLA analysis involved relatively few individuals.

The multiple sclerosis control group comprised treatment-naive patients with stable or active relapsing-remitting disease. Negative isolation yielded CD8+ and CD4+ T cells; FACS enriched TEMRA cells. The CDR3 spans 17 residues. J gave up 4 bases and V 1 base, and 10 bases lay outside the gene matches. Germline V gene data show CDR1 as SGHAT and CDR2 as FQNNGV. Random hexamers were used to reverse transcribe the RNA input (roughly 0.5 to 1 ug). From the immunoSEQ multiplex PCR reads, TCRdb called clonotypes with MiXCR, one entry per CDR3 protein. The sample has about 290,000 distinct CDR3 sequences; around nine tenths are singletons.

Sequences were obtained from CD8+ T cells from PBMCs. This sequence was found in a human donor with multiple sclerosis. V usage is TRBV11-2 and J usage is TRBJ2-7; the match to TRBD1 covers 10 bases. The CDR3 sequence is CASSLGVGTGATYEQYF. The CDR3, as DNA: TGTGCCAGCAGCTTAGGGGTCGGGACAGGGGCTACTTACGAGCAGTACTTC.